These 19 T cell receptor beta chains came from one sample sequenced in a study of molecular identifiers for immune sequencing clone quantification. One entry per CDR3 protein results from TCRdb running MiXCR on the PCR reads. The sample records 350,000 or so distinct CDR3 sequences, 20% to 25% being singletons. The material sequenced was naive CD8+ T cells from blood, with Jurkat cell RNA spiked in. Subset of the sample: FACS-sorted CD8+CD4-CCR7+CD45RA+ naive T cells. The receptors derive from a human donor in good health. Some libraries in this study had Jurkat cell RNA spiked in.

This clonotype was found a few times. A much larger clone sits a single nucleotide away, making a read error possible. The CDR3 does not end in the conserved phenylalanine or tryptophan, so this is likely a read error. V and J are TRBV6-5 and TRBJ2-1; 10 nucleotides line up with TRBD1. There are 17 residues in the CDR3. In germline, CDR1 is MNHEY, CDR2 SVGAGI. The V and J ends lost 2 bases and 8 bases, in that order; junction bases with no gene match: 12. The CDR3 is CASSYIIGQGGSDEQFC. Here the CDR3 DNA reads TGTGCCAGCAGTTACATCATAGGACAGGGGGGATCCGATGAGCAGTTCTGC.

This clonotype was observed many times. CDR3 amino acids: CSARNSGPQETQYF. In nucleotides, the CDR3 is TGCAGTGCTAGGAACAGTGGACCCCAGGAGACCCAGTACTTC. The V and J genes are TRBV20-1 and TRBJ2-5; D unclear. The V end was cut by 3 bases, the J end by 5 bases, with 16 bases between. CDR3 length: 14 amino acids. CDR1 and CDR2 (germline): DFQATT, SNEGSKA (reference sequence).

As concerns this clonotype: A read error is possible here, since a much larger clone lies one base away. The rearrangement joins TRBV25-1 to TRBJ2-1; 7 bases match TRBD2. Trimming took 2 bases from V and 7 from J; bases not matched to a gene: 5. This CDR3 comprises 14 residues. The germline CDR1 and CDR2 sequences are MGHDK and SYGVNS. The CDR3 DNA reads TGTGCCAGCAGTGAAGGACGGGGAGGGAATGAGCAGTTCTTC. Its translation is CASSEGRGGNEQFF.

This clonotype was seen repeatedly, ten times or more. CDR3: CASSTDRDQETQYF. CDR3 DNA: TGCGCCAGCAGCACCGACAGGGACCAAGAGACCCAGTACTTC. The V call is TRBV5-1, the J call TRBJ2-5; 7 bases align to TRBD1. The CDR3 has 14 amino acids. The V gene's germline CDR1 is SGHRS and CDR2 YFSETQ. The junction had 3 bases not matched to a gene; V was cut back by 4 bases and J by 0 bases.

This clonotype was counted between two and nine times. The J gene is TRBJ2-7, the V gene TRBV28, with D maybe TRBD1 (5 bases). The CDR3 covers 14 residues. The V gene lost 3 bases and the J gene lost 3 bases, with 12 bases spanning the gap. Germline CDR1 MDHEN, CDR2 SYDVKM. For the CDR3, the DNA is TGTGCCAGCAGTTTTCAGGGTATGGACTACGAGCAGTACTTC. It is translated as CASSFQGMDYEQYF.

In its sample, this clonotype was seen many times. V gene TRBV5-1 combines with J gene TRBJ2-2; perhaps D is TRBD1 or TRBD2 (5 bases each). The germline CDR1 and CDR2 sequences are SGHRS and YFSETQ. The CDR3 sequence is 18 residues long. The V and J ends lost 0 bases and 2 bases respectively, with 17 bases between them. As DNA, the CDR3 is TGCGCCAGCAGCTTGGAAGGTCGGACCGGGGCAAACACCGGGGAGCTGTTTTTT. It yields the protein CASSLEGRTGANTGELFF.

This clonotype appeared many times. The chain uses TRBV4-3 and TRBJ1-1; 7 nucleotides align to TRBD1. This CDR3 has 14 residues. V was clipped by 4 bases and J by 3 bases; unmatched bases: 5. Germline V gene data show CDR1 as LGHNA and CDR2 as YSLEER. The CDR3 DNA reads TGCGCCAGCAGCCGACAGGGCCAGGACACTGAAGCTTTCTTT. As protein: CASSRQGQDTEAFF.

In regard to this clonotype: The junction and the germline gene differ at one end; a read error may be behind it. The chain combines TRBV7-9 with TRBJ2-3; D remains ambiguous. The CDR3 consists of 16 residues. Germline V gene sequence: CDR1 SEHNR, CDR2 FQNEAQ (reference sequence). CDR3 amino acids: CASSLPDQGFPDTQCF. CDR3 bases: TGTGCCAGCAGCTTGCCGGACCAAGGGTTCCCAGATACGCAGTGTTTT.

This clonotype showed up many times. The chain recombines TRBV11-2 with TRBJ1-1; the match to TRBD1 covers 7 bases. CDR3 length: 12 residues. The trim removed 5 bases at V and 7 bases at J, leaving 4 bases unmatched. The germline CDR1 and CDR2 sequences are SGHAT and FQNNGV. CDR3 in DNA: TGTGCCAGCAGCAAGCAGGGGGTTGAAGCTTTCTTT. Its translation: CASSKQGVEAFF.

This clonotype was detected ten times or more. V gene TRBV6-2 or TRBV6-3 combines with J gene TRBJ2-7; 9 nucleotides match TRBD2. CDR1 and CDR2 (germline): MNHEY, SVGEGT. V gave up 2 bases and J gave up 3 bases; unmatched junction bases: 2. This CDR3 spans 14 amino acids. CDR3 amino acids: CASSYAAGGYEQYF. CDR3 in DNA: TGTGCCAGCAGTTACGCAGCGGGAGGCTACGAGCAGTACTTC.

As to this clonotype: One base away lies a much larger clone, so this may be a sequencing read error. V is TRBV29-1 and J is TRBJ2-1, with 9 bases aligning to TRBD2. This CDR3 spans 14 amino acids. Germline CDR1 is SQVTM and CDR2 is ANQGSEA. The V segment lost 1 base and the J segment 6 bases; nucleotides outside the gene matches: 4. Here the CDR3 DNA reads TGCAGCGTTGAAGTACCGCGGGGGGGCAATGAGCAGTTCTTC. Protein sequence: CSVEVPRGGNEQFF.

This clonotype has a handful of counts. Likely a read error: the CDR3 ends without its conserved phenylalanine or tryptophan. In DNA form, the CDR3 reads TGTGCCAGCAGCGTCCCAGAGGAGCAGTACTAC. Its protein is CASSVPEEQYY. The chain has TRBV9 and TRBJ2-7; no firm D call. V was pared by 2 bases and J by 7 bases, with 7 bases between. This CDR3 spans 11 amino acids. Germline CDR1 is SGDLS and CDR2 is YYNGEE.

In its sample, this clonotype was seen many times. J is TRBJ2-5 and V is TRBV7-6; 9 bases line up with TRBD1. CDR1 and CDR2 (germline): SGHVS, FNYEAQ. The CDR3 consists of 15 residues. V lost 6 bases, J lost 2 bases, and 7 bases stayed unmatched. The CDR3 bases are TGTGCCAGCAGTCAGGGACAGGGACATCAAGAGACCCAGTACTTC. Protein: CASSQGQGHQETQYF.

There are many counts of this clonotype. The rearrangement links TRBV7-8 to TRBJ2-1; the D gene could be TRBD1 or TRBD2 (5 bases each). From germline, CDR1 is SGHVS and CDR2 FQNEAQ. V lost 3 bases and J lost 3, with 15 bases in between. The length of the CDR3 is 16 residues. The DNA of the CDR3 is TGTGCCAGCAGCTTGTTTAGGGGAGAGTTCTACAATGAGCAGTTCTTC. The encoded protein is CASSLFRGEFYNEQFF.

V usage is TRBV27 and J usage is TRBJ1-4; TRBD1 matches at 9 bases. The CDR3 covers 16 residues. Per the germline V gene, CDR1 is MNHEY and CDR2 is SMNVEV (reference sequence). Trimming removed 4 bases from V and 4 bases from J; junction bases left unmatched: 7. This chain's CDR3 is CASSSITGGGNEKLFF. CDR3 in DNA: TGTGCCAGCAGTTCGATAACAGGGGGCGGTAATGAAAAACTGTTTTTT.

This clonotype appeared many times. The V and J genes are TRBV28 and TRBJ2-1, with D maybe TRBD1 (5 bases). V was shortened by 3 bases and J by 5 bases, with 11 bases between the two germline ends. CDR1 and CDR2 (germline): MDHEN, SYDVKM. This CDR3 region has 14 residues. In DNA form, the CDR3 reads TGTGCCAGCAGTTTCCACAGGTTCAACAATGAGCAGTTCTTC. This gives the protein CASSFHRFNNEQFF.

As to this clonotype: A much larger clone lies a single base off, so this may be a read error. The V gene is TRBV30, the J gene TRBJ2-7, with D perhaps matching TRBD1 (6 bases). The germline gives CDR1 GTSNPN, CDR2 SVGIG (reference sequence). The CDR3 is made up of 12 amino acids. The CDR3 reads CAWGVAGDEQYF. CDR3 sequence (DNA): TGTGCCTGGGGTGTAGCAGGGGACGAGCAGTACTTC.

This clonotype was recorded many times. The rearrangement joins TRBV12-3 or TRBV12-4 to TRBJ2-3; the D is unclear. With 6 bases removed from V and 1 base from J, the gap between germline ends came to 11 bases. The CDR3 has 14 amino acids. Here the CDR3 reads CASRSILGTDTQYF. For the CDR3, the DNA is TGTGCCAGCAGGAGTATCCTAGGCACAGATACGCAGTATTTT.

The table lists this clonotype with a few counts. The V call is TRBV27, the J call TRBJ2-3; TRBD2 matches at 10 bases. The CDR3 has 17 residues. V lost 2 bases, J lost 8 bases, and 13 bases stayed unmatched. CDR1 is MNHEY, CDR2 SMNVEV, per germline (reference sequence). CDR3 sequence reads: CASSLLARTSGSGTQYF. The CDR3, as DNA: TGTGCCAGCAGTTTACTAGCTCGGACTAGCGGATCTGGTACGCAGTATTTT.